This entry lists 11 T cell receptor beta chains sequenced from one sample in a study of T cells expressing NK-cell markers. TCRdb re-called the 5' RACE reads; every CDR3 protein appears as one record, without DNA. With a few hundred thousand distinct CDR3 sequences in the sample, the ten largest clones hold around 0.4%. Sequencing used blood T cells: a sorted CD56 or NKG2C T cell subset, CD4+ or CD8+ T cells, or bulk PBMC T cells (not recorded which). The receptors derive from a young man in good health.

The V call is TRBV7-2, the J call TRBJ2-6; the TCRdb call, TRBD2, lacks DNA for checking. Germline-derived CDR1 and CDR2 are SGHTA and FQGNSA. The CDR3 runs 18 residues. This CDR3 is CASSLWLAGSSGANVLTF.

The chain employs TRBV5-6 and TRBJ2-5; TCRdb names TRBD1, which stays unverified in the absence of DNA. This CDR3 contains 15 residues. CDR1 SGHDT and CDR2 YYEEEE come from the germline V gene. The CDR3: CASSQKMGADETQYF.

The gene calls are TRBV4-2 and TRBJ2-5; TCRdb returns TRBD1, unconfirmable since there is no DNA. Germline V gene sequence: CDR1 LGHNA, CDR2 YNFKEQ. This CDR3 comprises 13 residues. CDR3 region: CASSPRGSETQYF.

The chain recombines TRBV5-1 with TRBJ2-5; TCRdb reports TRBD1, a call that lacks DNA to check it against. Germline values: CDR1 SGHRS, CDR2 YFSETQ. The CDR3 runs to 14 residues. CDR3 in amino acids: CASSSRTAEETQYF.

This chain connects TRBV6-5 to TRBJ2-1; without DNA, the TCRdb call of TRBD1 cannot be checked. CDR1 MNHEY and CDR2 SVGAGI come from the germline V gene. The CDR3 spans 12 residues. The CDR3 sequence: CASRPRGQGQFF.

The chain employs TRBV9 and TRBJ2-3; the D gene TCRdb calls, TRBD1, cannot be checked with no DNA. CDR1 is SGDLS and CDR2 is YYNGEE in the germline V gene. The CDR3 is made up of 16 amino acids. The CDR3 region is CASTGNVGVSTDTQYF.

This chain uses TRBV12-3 or TRBV12-4 with TRBJ2-2; there is no DNA to check the TCRdb D call of TRBD1. The CDR3 sequence is 16 residues long. The CDR3 spells CASSKLGGAYTGELFF.

V gene TRBV6-1 combines with J gene TRBJ1-6; the D call of TRBD1 rests on TCRdb alone, since no DNA is present to check it. The germline CDR1 and CDR2 sequences are MNHNS and SASEGT. This CDR3 spans 16 amino acids. The CDR3: CASSPLGTEDNSPLHF.

V usage is TRBV4-2 and J usage is TRBJ2-1; with no DNA, the TCRdb D assignment of TRBD1 cannot be verified. Germline V gene sequence: CDR1 LGHNA, CDR2 YNFKEQ. The CDR3 sequence is 17 residues long. The CDR3 protein is CASSQDQDRDPYNEQFF.

This chain links TRBV7-8 with TRBJ1-6; TCRdb's assignment of TRBD1 cannot be checked, as there is no DNA. CDR1 is SGHVS, CDR2 FQNEAQ, per germline. CDR3 length: 16 amino acids. The CDR3 reads CASSLGRHPADSPLHF.

The CDR3 loop reads CASSFSRNSETQYF. The rearrangement uses TRBV7-2 and TRBJ2-5; no DNA is available, so the TRBD2 call from TCRdb remains unchecked. CDR1 is SGHTA and CDR2 is FQGNSA in the germline V gene. This CDR3 has 14 amino acids.